This T cell receptor beta chain was recorded in a study of metastatic and nonmetastatic thyroid tumors. Study overall: Comparative analysis of repertoires was undertaken across blood and tumor or nodule tissue obtained from malignant and benign thyroid patients.

A few counts support this clone. Its target is unknown. Study-wide points: Within blood and tumor, benign nodules reportedly had significantly lower TCR beta diversity than malignant thyroid tumors did.

Authors' methods: Building a distant-metastasis classifier for papillary thyroid cancer drew on CDR3 differences across clinicopathological groups. TCRdb re-called the PCR reads via MiXCR. What appears here as the V and J calls and clone size reflects TCRdb's work, not the paper's. The sample consists of approximately 30,000 clones, 20% to 30% of them appearing once. Thyroid surgery was preceded by no treatment in any patient. The sample was blood. This receptor was obtained from a female donor with papillary thyroid cancer or a benign thyroid nodule (not recorded which). Some clones in this sample may be carry-over from other donors' samples.

This chain's CDR3 is CASSHRVVSYHGANVLTF. The DNA of the CDR3 is TGTGCCAGCAGCCACAGGGTTGTGTCCTACCATGGGGCCAACGTCCTGACTTTC. V gene TRBV28 combines with J gene TRBJ2-6; D may be TRBD1 (6 bases). Germline CDR1 reads MDHEN; CDR2 reads SYDVKM. V shed 6 bases and J shed 3 bases, with 21 bases lying between them. The CDR3 runs 18 residues.